Sequencing of this TCR beta chain was carried out in a study of blood T cell repertoires in COVID-19. Assay: immunoSEQ multiplex PCR; the TCRdb copy retains only in-frame clones and omits some. The sample shows around 280,000 clones, just under 90% of them seen only once. V dropped 3 bases and J dropped 5; count of bases not matched to a gene: 0. This CDR3 spans 12 amino acids. Per germline, CDR1 KGHSH and CDR2 LQKENI. The source material was peripheral blood. The source is a woman aged 30 to 39 with COVID-19, enrolled during active disease. The chain carries TRBV18 and TRBJ1-1; 7 positions match TRBD1. The CDR3, as DNA: TGTGCCAGCTCACCGGGACAGACTGAAGCTTTCTTT. Protein: CASSPGQTEAFF. Together with reference TRBV18 and TRBJ1-1, the CDR3 gives the full variable domain: NAGVMQNPRHLVRRRGQEARLRCSPMKGHSHVYWYRQLPEEGLKFMVYLQKENIIDESGMPKERFSAEFPKEGPSILRIQQVVRGDSAAYFCASSPGQTEAFFGQGTRLTVV.